This T cell receptor beta chain comes out of a study of blood T cells in healthy people across ages. Study results and limitations: One million T cells yielded diversity estimates that were considered underestimates. With age, beta diversity per million T cells declined roughly linearly, significantly by 30 to 40. Bulk PBMC profiling left naive and antigen-experienced comparisons inconclusive.

The CDR3 is 14 residues long. The germline V gene has CDR1 SQVTM and CDR2 ANQGSEA. V lost 1 base and J 1 base, leaving 9 bases between the germline ends. Using a J-beta primer mix together with a sample-barcoded 5' primer, a second PCR was run for 7 to 11 cycles. Every cDNA molecule bore a tag from a template-switch adaptor containing 12 random nucleotides. Each CDR3 protein is one row after TCRdb ran MiXCR on the 5' RACE reads. Found here are 780,000 or so distinct CDR3 sequences, 45% to 70% of them singletons; the top ten hold approximately 24%. Comment on this clonotype: The antigen is unknown.

This TCR derives from a man between 40 and 49 years old in good health. Sequencing was carried out using blood. This rearrangement joins TRBV29-1 to TRBJ2-3; possible D gene TRBD2, 5 bases. The CDR3 protein is CSVEANGGTDTQYF. CDR3 nucleotide sequence: TGCAGCGTTGAAGCAAACGGGGGCACAGATACGCAGTATTTT.